These 21 T cell receptor beta chains came from one sample sequenced in a study of cytomegalovirus exposure and HLA in healthy donors. The primer mix had 60 Vbeta and 13 Jbeta primers. Sequenced by immunoSEQ multiplex PCR; TCRdb stores in-frame clones only, minus some. Found here are about 200,000 clones, around 85% of them singletons; the top ten hold around 1.7%. Input material: PBMCs. The receptors derive from a man aged 45-65 years in good health and CMV-seronegative.

J is TRBJ1-1 and V is TRBV15; a possible D gene is TRBD1 (5 bases). Deletions cut 1 base from V and 4 bases from J, with 13 bases between. Germline-derived CDR1 and CDR2 are LNHNV and YYDKDF (reference sequence). The CDR3 is 15 amino acids. The CDR3 is CATSRVRQGSTEAFF. DNA for the CDR3: TGTGCCACCAGCAGAGTTCGTCAGGGATCCACTGAAGCTTTCTTT. Combining the CDR3 with reference TRBV15 and TRBJ1-1 gives the whole variable domain DAMVIQNPRYQVTQFGKPVTLSCSQTLNHNVMYWYQQKSSQAPKLLFHYYDKDFNNEADTPDNFQSRRPNTSFCFLDIRSPGLGDTAMYLCATSRVRQGSTEAFFGQGTRLTVV.

The chain couples TRBV27 to TRBJ2-1, with 7 bases identical to TRBD1. V gave up 5 bases and J gave up 4 bases; unmatched junction bases: 5. This CDR3 is 14 amino acids long. Germline CDR1 is MNHEY and CDR2 is SMNVEV (reference sequence). CDR3 sequence reads: CASSPRDRYNEQFF. DNA for the CDR3: TGTGCCAGCAGTCCCCGGGACAGATACAATGAGCAGTTCTTC.

The rearrangement links TRBV27 to TRBJ2-1, with 11 bases fitting TRBD2. The CDR3 contains 13 residues. V trimming: 10 bases; J trimming: 8 bases; junction bases outside the gene matches: 7. Germline values: CDR1 MNHEY, CDR2 SMNVEV (reference sequence). Here the CDR3 DNA reads TGTGCCACATTAGCGGGAGGGATCCATGAGCAGTTCTTC. It is translated as CATLAGGIHEQFF.

CDR3 in amino acids: CASSPPTTGTYNEQFF. The CDR3 bases are TGTGCCAGCTCACCACCCACAACGGGGACCTACAATGAGCAGTTCTTC. V and J are TRBV18 and TRBJ2-1; the D gene is possibly TRBD2 (5 bases). Germline V lookup: CDR1 KGHSH, CDR2 LQKENI. The CDR3 is 16 residues long. V was trimmed by 0 bases and J by 2 bases, leaving 11 bases between them.

The chain employs TRBV6-1 and TRBJ2-3; 10 bases fit TRBD2. The germline gives CDR1 MNHNS, CDR2 SASEGT. CDR3 length equals 14 residues. CDR3 in amino acids: CEVWASGSSDTQYF. DNA of the CDR3: TGTGAAGTATGGGCTAGCGGGAGCTCGGATACGCAGTATTTT.

The chain has TRBV29-1 and TRBJ2-7, with 10 nucleotides matching TRBD2. The trim removed 4 bases at V and 2 bases at J, leaving 2 bases unmatched. Germline CDR1 SQVTM, CDR2 ANQGSEA. CDR3 length: 13 residues. CDR3: CSVASGSTYEQYF. CDR3 sequence (DNA): TGCAGCGTTGCTAGCGGGAGTACCTACGAGCAGTACTTC.

This clone turned up a few times. The rearrangement uses TRBV5-1 and TRBJ1-2; no definite D call. The germline CDR1 and CDR2 sequences are SGHRS and YFSETQ. Between the trimmed V and J ends, which lost 0 bases and 4 bases, there was a span of 7 bases. CDR3 size: 13 residues. The CDR3 sequence is CASSLDLPYGYTF. CDR3 sequence (DNA): TGCGCCAGCAGCTTGGATCTTCCCTATGGCTACACCTTC.

The chain carries TRBV5-1 and TRBJ1-1, with no clear D. CDR3 length: 15 amino acids. Germline V CDR1 and CDR2: SGHRS, YFSETQ. V shed 4 bases and J shed 1 base, with 14 bases lying between them. Here the CDR3 DNA reads TGCGCCAGCAGCGGATACTCGACTGCGAACACTGAAGCTTTCTTT. This translates into CASSGYSTANTEAFF.

The chain joins TRBV18 to TRBJ2-7; 8 bases map to TRBD1. V lost 4 bases, J lost 1 base, and 6 bases stayed unmatched. Germline CDR1 is KGHSH and CDR2 is LQKENI. The CDR3 spans 15 residues. The CDR3 spells CASSQSGGWSYEQYF. The DNA of the CDR3 is TGTGCCAGCTCACAATCAGGGGGCTGGTCCTACGAGCAGTACTTC.

This clone was detected a few times. The genes are TRBV27 and TRBJ2-3, with unresolved D. The CDR3 contains 13 residues. Trimming took 2 bases from V and 5 from J, leaving 8 bases between them. Germline CDR1 and CDR2: MNHEY and SMNVEV (reference sequence). CDR3 sequence reads: CASSLGSGDTQYF. The CDR3 DNA reads TGTGCCAGCAGTTTAGGCTCGGGAGATACGCAGTATTTT.

This clone has only a few counts. J is TRBJ2-5 and V is TRBV27; possibly TRBD1 for D (6 bases). The V end lost 5 bases, the J end lost 5 bases, and 15 bases lay between the germline ends. CDR1 is MNHEY and CDR2 is SMNVEV in the germline V gene (reference sequence). This CDR3 spans 14 amino acids. CDR3 in amino acids: CASSRDNWGETQYF. CDR3 sequence (DNA): TGTGCCAGCAGTCGGGACAATTGGGGGGAGACCCAGTACTTC.

The gene calls are TRBV19 and TRBJ2-1; 7 positions match TRBD2. V lost 1 base and J lost 4; bases outside the gene matches: 1. Germline lookup yields CDR1 LNHDA and CDR2 SQIVND (reference sequence). The CDR3 totals 14 residues. In nucleotides, the CDR3 is TGTGCCAGTAGTATAGTTAGCGGGTACAATGAGCAGTTCTTC. Protein product: CASSIVSGYNEQFF.

This clone was detected only once. Other DNA sequences in the same sample also yield this CDR3. The CDR3 DNA sequence: TGCGCCAGCTCCAGGACTACCTCCACCACAGATACGCAGTATTTT. This translates into CASSRTTSTTDTQYF. This chain links TRBV5-1 with TRBJ2-3, with a tentative D call TRBD2 (6 bases). V lost 7 bases, J lost 2 bases, and 17 bases lay in between. CDR1 SGHRS and CDR2 YFSETQ come from the germline V gene. The CDR3 has 15 residues. Supplemented by reference TRBV5-1 and TRBJ2-3, the full variable domain reads KAGVTQTPRYLIKTRGQQVTLSCSPISGHRSVSWYQQTPGQGLQFLFEYFSETQRNKGNFPGRFSGRQFSNSRSEMNVSTLELGDSALYLCASSRTTSTTDTQYFGPGTRLTVL.

The chain couples TRBV28 to TRBJ1-1, with D maybe TRBD1 (5 bases). Germline V gene sequence: CDR1 MDHEN, CDR2 SYDVKM. V lost 2 bases and J 5 bases, leaving 12 bases between the germline ends. CDR3 size: 14 residues. This CDR3 reads CASSLGQGGTEAFF. In DNA, the CDR3 is TGTGCCAGCAGTTTAGGGCAGGGAGGGACTGAAGCTTTCTTT.

The rearrangement links TRBV6-6 to TRBJ1-5; possibly TRBD1 for D (5 bases). Germline V gene sequence: CDR1 MNHNY, CDR2 SVGAGI (reference sequence). The CDR3 runs 16 residues. V was shortened by 6 bases and J by 0 bases, with 15 bases between the two germline ends. This chain's CDR3 is CASSLPTAYSNQPQHF. CDR3 in DNA: TGTGCCAGCAGCCTACCGACAGCCTATAGCAATCAGCCCCAGCATTTT.

The rearrangement uses TRBV6-5 and TRBJ1-2; D gene uncertain. Germline lookup yields CDR1 MNHEY and CDR2 SVGAGI. Trimming took 0 bases from V and 4 from J, leaving 9 bases between them. This CDR3 has 14 residues. The CDR3 is CASSYSLFSYGYTF. As DNA, the CDR3 is TGTGCCAGCAGTTACTCCCTGTTTTCCTATGGCTACACCTTC.

This chain connects TRBV19 to TRBJ2-1; TRBD2 might be the D (7 bases). From germline, CDR1 is LNHDA and CDR2 SQIVND (reference sequence). The V end lost 5 bases, the J end lost 2 bases, and 13 bases lay between the germline ends. The CDR3 runs to 15 residues. The CDR3 protein is CASSLSGGPYNEQFF. The CDR3 DNA is TGTGCCAGTAGTCTATCGGGGGGCCCCTACAATGAGCAGTTCTTC.

The chain has TRBV15 and TRBJ2-2; 11 nucleotides agree with TRBD1. The junction had 5 bases not matched to a gene; V was cut back by 5 bases and J by 6 bases. Germline V CDR1 and CDR2: LNHNV, YYDKDF (reference sequence). The CDR3 covers 15 residues. DNA of the CDR3: TGTGCCACCAGCGCGGACAGGGGGCCGGCCGGGGAGCTGTTTTTT. Protein: CATSADRGPAGELFF.

The chain carries TRBV27 and TRBJ1-4, with 7 bases aligning to TRBD1. This CDR3 contains 16 residues. From germline, CDR1 is MNHEY and CDR2 SMNVEV (reference sequence). Trimming cost V 6 bases and J 0 bases; bases outside gene matches: 7. This CDR3 reads CASSLDRISTNEKLFF. As DNA, the CDR3 is TGTGCCAGCAGCCTGGACAGGATCTCAACTAATGAAAAACTGTTTTTT.

The chain links TRBV5-1 to TRBJ2-1; D gene unclear. The V gene lost 0 bases and the J gene lost 5 bases, with 6 bases spanning the gap. Germline V gene sequence: CDR1 SGHRS, CDR2 YFSETQ. This CDR3 region has 13 residues. As DNA, the CDR3 is TGCGCCAGCAGCTTGGACGCTAACAATGAGCAGTTCTTC. It codes for CASSLDANNEQFF.

The J gene is TRBJ1-1, the V gene TRBV7-8; TRBD1 might be the D (5 bases). The CDR3 is 15 residues long. V gave up 5 bases and J gave up 5 bases, with 18 bases separating them. Germline CDR1 is SGHVS and CDR2 is FQNEAQ. CDR3: CASSPREGSGTEAFF. The CDR3, as DNA: TGTGCCAGCAGCCCCAGGGAGGGCTCGGGAACTGAAGCTTTCTTT.